Below, one T cell receptor beta chain is given with its context. Its antigen has not been determined. Nothing much larger sits one base from this clone, and base qualities are not available. The collaborating institutions used their own protocols to collect whole blood in K2EDTA tubes. For TCRbeta analysis, collaborators shipped samples as frozen whole blood, isolated PBMCs, or DNA extracted from either of those sample types. Cut back by 3 bases and 8 bases, the V and J ends lie 20 bases apart. The CDR3 measures 15 amino acids from cysteine to phenylalanine. Only the CDR3 portion is preserved as DNA: 45 bases, with reading frame beginning at the first base. CDR1 is given as SGHTA and CDR2 as FQGNSA, both from the germline V gene. The record originates from a study of blood T cell repertoires in COVID-19 (TCRdb year 2020). As for the study more broadly: Collaborator samples came from the United States, Italy and Spain and covered acute and convalescent phases of COVID-19. Where available, HLA class I and class II types were obtained from metadata supplied by the sample provider rather than from assay-based typing. The repertoires were released in a freely available public database intended as a resource for research on the immune response to SARS-CoV-2. Subjects who had been exposed to COVID-19, were actively infected with it, or had recovered from it provided the deeply sampled blood TCRbeta repertoires that made up the dataset. The material from the prospective study consisted of cDNA or gDNA derived from T cells, B-cell-depleted T cells, or PBMCs. Samples came from the ongoing ImmuneRACE study (first 160 participants) plus 1,254 subjects from 6 global collaborators. The sample metadata nearly always contained a de-identified subject ID, COVID-19 status, age in years and sex.

TCRbeta CDR3 regions were amplified from genomic DNA by means of the immunoSEQ Assay, a bias-controlled multiplex PCR. Under the source paper's analysis protocol: Within the assay, amplification of reference gene primers was used to estimate how many nucleated cells each sample contained. Sequence reads were collapsed and filtered to measure the absolute abundance of every unique TCRbeta CDR3 rearrangement. Productive Simpson clonality was computed per sample as the square root of Simpson's diversity index over productive rearrangements. Sourced from immuneACCESS, this table was stored by TCRdb with only in-frame sequences that have V and J called. A share of the clones is absent; for the studies checked, an unresolved V gene accounts for under half, and the remainder has no known explanation. V, J and clone size were drawn from that table, and D and trimming were deduced from the DNA. The sample includes approximately 200,000 clones, with just under 85% observed a single time. The ten largest account for about 6.9% of the sample.

General findings and caveats noted by the study authors: Clinical and demographic metadata were provided uncurated, with the amount varying by source and participant.

Here the chain combines TRBV7-2 and TRBJ2-7; a tentative D match to TRBD1 spans 5 bases. Sequenced: peripheral blood. The TCR was taken from a human donor with acute or convalescent COVID-19. The donor label of this sample is uncertain. The base sequence is TGTGCCAGCAGCTTTCCTGGCCAACAACAGGAGAAGCAGTACTTC. It is translated as CASSFPGQQQEKQYF.